Each of the 20 T cell receptor beta chains below was sequenced from the same sample in a study of T-cell memory formation after mild COVID-19. TCRdb reprocessed the 5' RACE reads with MiXCR, giving one entry per CDR3 protein. Altogether 170,000 or so distinct CDR3 sequences are present, around a third being singletons, with the ten largest covering around 13%. Material for sequencing was PBMCs or a T cell subset sorted from them (not recorded which). Every receptor here comes from an adult woman who had mild COVID-19 (a few samples of this study predate the infection). Cell type and time point are not known.

There are a few counts of this clonotype. V gene TRBV5-1 combines with J gene TRBJ2-5; D ambiguous. Germline V gives CDR1 SGHRS, CDR2 YFSETQ. Between the trimmed V and J ends, which lost 4 bases and 5 bases, there was a span of 18 bases. CDR3 length: 15 amino acids. The CDR3 loop reads CASSHRHGPGETQYF. The CDR3 DNA is TGCGCCAGCAGCCACCGGCACGGACCCGGGGAGACCCAGTACTTC.

This clonotype was observed a handful of times. The CDR3 coding sequence is TGTGCCAGCAGCTGGAGGGGGAGCCGGTTCTTC. It specifies CASSWRGSRFF. V and J are TRBV7-9 and TRBJ2-1, with D perhaps assigned TRBD1 or TRBD2 (6 bases each). This CDR3 is 11 amino acids long. The V and J ends lost 4 bases and 15 bases respectively, with 13 bases between them. Germline assignment: CDR1 SEHNR and CDR2 FQNEAQ (reference sequence).

V usage is TRBV10-3 and J usage is TRBJ1-1, with D unresolved. Germline CDR1 ENHRY, CDR2 SYGVKD. The V end was cut by 0 bases, the J end by 2 bases, with 10 bases between. The CDR3 is made up of 15 amino acids. In DNA, the CDR3 is TGTGCCATCAGTGAGTCGGGTAGCTCAAACACTGAAGCTTTCTTT. Translated, it gives CAISESGSSNTEAFF.

The chain has TRBV12-3 or TRBV12-4 and TRBJ1-2; TRBD1 might be the D (5 bases). The ends were cut back, 4 bases at V and 6 bases at J, with 18 bases in the middle. The CDR3 totals 15 residues. The CDR3 protein is CASSSSPLRGDGYTF. In nucleotides, the CDR3 is TGTGCCAGCAGTTCATCCCCACTTCGGGGGGATGGCTACACCTTC.

This clonotype was seen a few times. The chain couples TRBV7-9 to TRBJ1-1; D is unresolved. Trimming took off 6 bases at V and 5 bases at J, with 7 bases between the two ends. From germline, CDR1 is SEHNR and CDR2 FQNEAQ (reference sequence). The CDR3 contains 11 residues. CDR3 loop: CASSDGTEAFF. CDR3 sequence (DNA): TGTGCCAGCAGTGACGGGACTGAAGCTTTCTTT.

This rearrangement joins TRBV6-5 to TRBJ1-2; a possible D gene is TRBD1 (6 bases). Per germline, CDR1 MNHEY and CDR2 SVGAGI. With 5 bases removed from V and 3 bases from J, the gap between germline ends came to 13 bases. The CDR3 extends over 14 amino acids. The CDR3 sequence: CASSAGGLDYGYTF. DNA for the CDR3: TGTGCCAGCAGTGCCGGGGGGCTTGACTATGGCTACACCTTC.

J is TRBJ2-1 and V is TRBV20-1; 11 bases match TRBD2. Germline V gives CDR1 DFQATT, CDR2 SNEGSKA (reference sequence). The ends lost 4 bases at V and 0 bases at J; junction bases unmatched: 11. This CDR3 region has 18 residues. For the CDR3, the DNA is TGCAGTGCTACAGGGACTAGCGGAACCAGGGGCTCCTACAATGAGCAGTTCTTC. Protein: CSATGTSGTRGSYNEQFF.

This clonotype was observed a few times. V usage is TRBV4-1 and J usage is TRBJ1-2; the match to TRBD1 covers 8 bases. The V gene end was trimmed by 0 bases and the J gene end by 4 bases; junction bases not matched to a gene: 7. Germline CDR1 MGHRA, CDR2 YSYEKL. The CDR3 extends over 16 amino acids. DNA of the CDR3: TGCGCCAGCAGCCAAGAGCCGACAGGGGAGGTCTATGGCTACACCTTC. Encoded protein: CASSQEPTGEVYGYTF.

This rearrangement joins TRBV4-1 to TRBJ2-7; D unresolved. Germline lookup yields CDR1 MGHRA and CDR2 YSYEKL. The CDR3 is 13 amino acids. The V and J ends lost 3 bases and 2 bases respectively, with 8 bases between them. The CDR3 protein is CASSQSDAYEQYF. As DNA, the CDR3 is TGCGCCAGCAGCCAGTCGGACGCCTACGAGCAGTACTTC.

This clonotype showed up just a few times. V gene TRBV4-1 combines with J gene TRBJ1-6, with D maybe TRBD1 (6 bases). V was shortened by 8 bases and J by 5 bases, with 16 bases between the two germline ends. The CDR3 is 15 amino acids. Looked up from germline, CDR1 is MGHRA and CDR2 is YSYEKL. CDR3 DNA: TGCGCCAGCGGCTATCGAGGACAGAATAATTCACCCCTCCACTTT. Protein product: CASGYRGQNNSPLHF.

The CDR3 loop reads CSARRGPDIQYF. CDR3 DNA: TGCAGTGCTAGGCGGGGTCCGGACATTCAGTACTTC. The chain couples TRBV20-1 to TRBJ2-4; TRBD2 is a possible D gene (6 bases). The CDR3 has 12 amino acids. The V end was cut by 3 bases, the J end by 8 bases, with 11 bases between. Per germline, CDR1 DFQATT and CDR2 SNEGSKA (reference sequence).

There are a few counts of this clonotype. This chain connects TRBV20-1 to TRBJ2-3; a possible D gene is TRBD2 (5 bases). Germline CDR1 and CDR2: DFQATT and SNEGSKA (reference sequence). V lost 1 base to trimming and J lost 3 bases, with 11 bases between them. The length of the CDR3 is 14 residues. CDR3 loop: CSARGHPGTDTQYF. The CDR3 DNA reads TGCAGTGCTAGAGGTCACCCGGGGACAGATACGCAGTATTTT.

This clonotype showed up just a few times. V and J are TRBV5-1 and TRBJ2-7; weak D call: TRBD1 (6 bases). CDR1 and CDR2 from the germline V gene are SGHRS and YFSETQ. The CDR3 totals 15 residues. Trimming left V 5 bases short and J 1 base short, with 16 bases between. CDR3 residues: CASSPRQVGSYEQYF. CDR3 nucleotide sequence: TGCGCCAGCAGTCCAAGACAGGTGGGATCCTACGAGCAGTACTTC.

The V and J genes are TRBV15 and TRBJ2-1, with 7 bases fitting TRBD2. The V gene's germline CDR1 is LNHNV and CDR2 YYDKDF (reference sequence). CDR3 size: 12 residues. The DNA for the CDR3 is TGTGCAACAGGACTAGATACCAATGAGCAGTTCTTC. Its translation is CATGLDTNEQFF.

This clonotype showed up just a few times. V and J are TRBV5-1 and TRBJ2-2; D unresolved. The CDR3 has 16 amino acids. Between the trimmed V and J ends, which lost 4 bases and 1 base, there was a span of 14 bases. Germline loops: CDR1 SGHRS, CDR2 YFSETQ. Here the CDR3 reads CASSPVPPENTGELFF. DNA of the CDR3: TGCGCCAGCAGCCCGGTCCCCCCTGAGAACACCGGGGAGCTGTTTTTT. The full variable domain, in which reference TRBV5-1 and TRBJ2-2 provide the parts outside the CDR3, is KAGVTQTPRYLIKTRGQQVTLSCSPISGHRSVSWYQQTPGQGLQFLFEYFSETQRNKGNFPGRFSGRQFSNSRSEMNVSTLELGDSALYLCASSPVPPENTGELFFGEGSRLTVL.

CDR3 nucleotides: TGTGCCATCAGGGTCGAACCGAGCTCCTACGAGCAGTACTTC. It specifies CAIRVEPSSYEQYF. The chain uses TRBV10-3 and TRBJ2-7; D unresolved. Looked up from germline, CDR1 is ENHRY and CDR2 is SYGVKD. The CDR3 spans 14 residues. V was pared by 6 bases and J by 0 bases, with 12 bases between.

This chain links TRBV7-9 with TRBJ2-7; D is perhaps TRBD1 (7 bases). The CDR3 covers 15 residues. Deletions cut 0 bases from V and 5 bases from J, with 14 bases between. Germline V gene sequence: CDR1 SEHNR, CDR2 FQNEAQ (reference sequence). CDR3 in DNA: TGTGCCAGCAGCTTAGCGCGGGACAGCCTAGACGAGCAGTACTTC. Amino acid sequence: CASSLARDSLDEQYF.

The chain joins TRBV29-1 to TRBJ2-1; 8 nucleotides match TRBD2. This CDR3 comprises 12 residues. The trim removed 5 bases at V and 8 bases at J, leaving 5 bases unmatched. Germline V gene lookup returns CDR1 SQVTM and CDR2 ANQGSEA. In DNA, the CDR3 is TGCAGCGTTAATGTAGCGGGGCATGAGCAGTTCTTC. Translated, it gives CSVNVAGHEQFF.

V usage is TRBV2 and J usage is TRBJ2-3; 7 positions agree with TRBD2. Germline loops: CDR1 SNHLY, CDR2 FYNNEI. V lost 6 bases and J lost 2; bases outside the gene matches: 5. This CDR3 has 14 amino acids. The CDR3 is CASRDWDYTDTQYF. The CDR3 DNA follows: TGTGCCAGCAGGGACTGGGACTACACAGATACGCAGTATTTT.

CDR3 coding DNA: TGTGCCAGCAGGTGGGACAGGGATAATTCACCCCTCCACTTT. The encoded protein is CASRWDRDNSPLHF. V gene TRBV5-6 combines with J gene TRBJ1-6, with 9 bases lining up with TRBD1. V trimming: 5 bases; J trimming: 5 bases; junction bases outside the gene matches: 2. The CDR3 runs 14 residues. Germline loops: CDR1 SGHDT, CDR2 YYEEEE.